Below, 12 T cell receptor beta chains from the same sample are listed, as sequenced in a study of cytomegalovirus exposure and HLA in healthy donors. The PCR employed 60 Vbeta primers together with 13 Jbeta primers. Here immunoSEQ multiplex PCR was the method, and the copy in TCRdb shows in-frame clones only, minus some. The sample table includes 200,000 or so clones. The specimen sequenced was PBMCs. The receptor set was obtained from a girl aged 2-10 years in good health and CMV-seropositive.

The chain has TRBV28 and TRBJ2-7; D may be TRBD1 (6 bases). The V end was cut by 4 bases, the J end by 2 bases, with 9 bases between. This CDR3 comprises 13 residues. From germline, CDR1 is MDHEN and CDR2 SYDVKM. In DNA, the CDR3 is TGTGCCAGCAGTTCCGGACAGACCTACGAGCAGTACTTC. Translating it yields CASSSGQTYEQYF. Using reference TRBV28 and TRBJ2-7 for the parts outside the CDR3, the full variable domain is DVKVTQSSRYLVKRTGEKVFLECVQDMDHENMFWYRQDPGLGLRLIYFSYDVKMKEKGDIPEGYSVSREKKERFSLILESASTNQTSMYLCASSSGQTYEQYFGPGTRLTVT.

The gene calls are TRBV19 and TRBJ2-1; TRBD1 is a possible D gene (5 bases). The CDR3 runs to 12 residues. Looked up from germline, CDR1 is LNHDA and CDR2 is SQIVND (reference sequence). Trimming shortened V by 7 bases and J by 8 bases, and 12 bases separated the two germline ends. In DNA, the CDR3 is TGTGCCAGTACAGGCAGGGTCGATGAGCAGTTCTTC. Translation gives CASTGRVDEQFF.

This chain joins TRBV2 and TRBJ2-7; no clear D. Trimming took off 4 bases at V and 2 bases at J, with 9 bases between the two ends. This CDR3 is 13 amino acids long. CDR1 SNHLY and CDR2 FYNNEI come from the germline V gene. The DNA for the CDR3 is TGTGCCAGCAGTGCCGGTCCTACCTACGAGCAGTACTTC. Its translation is CASSAGPTYEQYF. The full variable domain, completed using reference TRBV2 and TRBJ2-7, is EPEVTQTPSHQVTQMGQEVILRCVPISNHLYFYWYRQILGQKVEFLVSFYNNEISEKSEIFDDQFSVERPDGSNFTLKIRSTKLEDSAMYFCASSAGPTYEQYFGPGTRLTVT.

V is TRBV5-1 and J is TRBJ2-7; the match to TRBD2 covers 10 bases. The germline V gene encodes CDR1 SGHRS and CDR2 YFSETQ. V shed 0 bases, J shed 0 bases, and the junction held 6 bases outside the gene matches. This CDR3 spans 17 amino acids. CDR3 loop: CASSLDLASGSSYEQYF. The CDR3 DNA follows: TGCGCCAGCAGCTTGGATCTCGCTAGCGGGAGCTCCTACGAGCAGTACTTC.

The chain employs TRBV9 and TRBJ2-1; 7 nucleotides match TRBD2. The CDR3 runs 17 residues. The junction had 8 bases not matched to a gene; V was cut back by 0 bases and J by 2 bases. CDR1 is SGDLS, CDR2 YYNGEE, per germline. The CDR3 nucleotides read TGTGCCAGCAGCGTAGGTGGCGGGGGACCCCCCTACAATGAGCAGTTCTTC. Translating gives CASSVGGGGPPYNEQFF.

The chain is built from TRBV5-1 and TRBJ1-4; D may be TRBD1 (6 bases). Germline V gene sequence: CDR1 SGHRS, CDR2 YFSETQ. The CDR3 has 13 residues. With 5 bases removed from V and 5 bases from J, the gap between germline ends came to 10 bases. The CDR3 coding sequence is TGCGCCAGCAGACAGGGTCTAAATGAAAAACTGTTTTTT. It is translated as CASRQGLNEKLFF.

V is TRBV4-1 and J is TRBJ2-1; TRBD2 aligns across 7 bases. Trimming at V came to 1 base and at J to 4 bases, leaving 1 base not matched to a gene. CDR1 and CDR2 (germline): MGHRA, YSYEKL. This CDR3 spans 14 amino acids. Here the CDR3 DNA reads TGCGCCAGCAGCCAAGCTAGCGGATACAATGAGCAGTTCTTC. Its protein product is CASSQASGYNEQFF.

With regard to this clone: An end of the junction does not agree with germline; a read error may underlie this. The chain couples TRBV6-5 to TRBJ2-3, with TRBD1 matching 7 bases. The length of the CDR3 is 13 residues. CDR1 and CDR2 (germline): MNHEY, SVGAGI. As DNA, the CDR3 is TGTGGCAGCAGGGACAGTTTAGGGGTTACGCAGTATTTT. Translated, it gives CGSRDSLGVTQYF.

The chain carries TRBV4-2 and TRBJ2-7; 7 positions agree with TRBD2. V gave up 0 bases and J gave up 5 bases; unmatched junction bases: 4. CDR3 size: 14 residues. Germline assignment: CDR1 LGHNA and CDR2 YNFKEQ. CDR3: CASSQELAVHEQYF. The CDR3 nucleotides read TGTGCCAGCAGCCAAGAGCTAGCGGTACACGAGCAGTACTTC.

The chain employs TRBV5-5 and TRBJ2-7; TRBD2 agrees at 11 bases. The CDR3 runs to 16 residues. The germline V gene has CDR1 SGHKS and CDR2 YYEKEE (reference sequence). The J segment lost 2 bases and the V segment lost 2 bases, leaving 6 bases of the junction unmatched. CDR3 loop: CASSFRLAGFTYEQYF. DNA for the CDR3: TGTGCCAGCAGCTTTAGACTAGCGGGATTTACCTACGAGCAGTACTTC. Full variable domain (remainder filled in from reference TRBV5-5 and TRBJ2-7): DAGVTQSPTHLIKTRGQQVTLRCSPISGHKSVSWYQQVLGQGPQFIFQYYEKEERGRGNFPDRFSARQFPNYSSELNVNALLLGDSALYLCASSFRLAGFTYEQYFGPGTRLTVT.

V gene TRBV28 combines with J gene TRBJ1-2; D is unclear. Trimming pared 6 bases from V and 4 bases from J, leaving 21 bases between. The CDR3 length is 16 residues. The V gene's germline CDR1 is MDHEN and CDR2 SYDVKM. The CDR3 protein is CASSPHIQTGSYGYTF. CDR3 DNA: TGTGCCAGCAGCCCCCACATCCAGACGGGAAGCTATGGCTACACCTTC.

This rearrangement joins TRBV13 to TRBJ2-1; TRBD2 matches at 10 bases. The V and J ends lost 5 bases and 5 bases, in that order; junction bases with no gene match: 9. This CDR3 spans 16 amino acids. Germline values: CDR1 PRHDT, CDR2 FYEKMQ (reference sequence). The CDR3 DNA is TGTGCCAGCAGCCCCCGGACTAGCGGACTTAACAATGAGCAGTTCTTC. Translated: CASSPRTSGLNNEQFF.